This T cell receptor beta chain emerged from a study of memory CD4+ T cells and cytomegalovirus serostatus. Single viable CD3+CD4+CD8-CD45RO+ cells were sorted as the memory CD4+ T cells. Donors' CMV status reflects serum IgG against pp150, pp28, p38, p52. TCRdb's table, derived via immunoSEQ multiplex PCR, lists solely in-frame clones and lacks some. The sample shows some 29,000 clones, around 74% of them seen only once. Study results and limitations: CMV serostatus prediction reached median AUC approximately 0.96, or 0.89 with US-trained model.

About this clone: The antigen remains unidentified.

Losses at the gene ends were 5 bases for V and 2 bases for J; bases not matched to a gene: 2. CDR1 is WNHNN, CDR2 SYGVQD, per germline (reference sequence). This CDR3 spans 15 amino acids. Sequenced material: memory CD4+ T cells from blood. This clonotype was sampled from an adult in good health and CMV-seronegative. Some clones in this sample may be carry-over from other donors' samples. The chain combines TRBV10-1 with TRBJ2-3; 12 bases are shared with TRBD2. The DNA for the CDR3 is TGCGCCAGCAGTACTAGCGGGGGGTTCACAGATACGCAGTATTTT. Its translation: CASSTSGGFTDTQYF.